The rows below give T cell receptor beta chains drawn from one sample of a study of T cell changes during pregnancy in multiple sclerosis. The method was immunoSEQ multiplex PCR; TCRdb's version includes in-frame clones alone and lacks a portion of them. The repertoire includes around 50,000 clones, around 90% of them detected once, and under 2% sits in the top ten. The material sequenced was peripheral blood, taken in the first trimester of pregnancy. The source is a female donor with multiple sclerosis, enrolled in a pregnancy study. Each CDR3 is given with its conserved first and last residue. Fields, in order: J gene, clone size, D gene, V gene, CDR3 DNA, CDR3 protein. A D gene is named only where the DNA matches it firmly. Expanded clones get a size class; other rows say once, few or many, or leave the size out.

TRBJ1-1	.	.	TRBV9	TGTGCCAGCAGCTGGCATGGTAACACTGAAGCTTTCTTT	CASSWHGNTEAFF
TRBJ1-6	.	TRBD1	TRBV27	TGTGCCAGCAGTACAGGGGTCACCTATAATTCACCCCTCCACTTT	CASSTGVTYNSPLHF
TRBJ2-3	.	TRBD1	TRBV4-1	TGCGCCAGCAGCCGAAACGGACAGGACACAGATACGCAGTATTTT	CASSRNGQDTDTQYF
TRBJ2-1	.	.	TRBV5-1	TGCGCCAGCAGCTTGGCCAACTACAATGAGCAGTTCTTC	CASSLANYNEQFF
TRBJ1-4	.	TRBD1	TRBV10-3	TGTGCCATCGGACAGACGACAGGGGGTGAAAAACTGTTTTTT	CAIGQTTGGEKLFF
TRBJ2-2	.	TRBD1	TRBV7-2	TGTGCCAGCACCCCCACCAGGGGGTACACCGGGGAGCTGTTTTTT	CASTPTRGYTGELFF
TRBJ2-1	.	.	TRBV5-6	TGTGCCAGCAGCTTGGGCAGGGCTGGCAATGAGCAGTTCTTC	CASSLGRAGNEQFF
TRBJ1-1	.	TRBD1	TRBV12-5	TGTGCTAGTGGCATAGACAGGGGCCAGGGGAACACTGAAGCTTTCTTT	CASGIDRGQGNTEAFF
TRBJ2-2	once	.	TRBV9	TGTGCCAGCAGCGTAGTCAGTACCGGGGAGCTGTTTTTT	CASSVVSTGELFF
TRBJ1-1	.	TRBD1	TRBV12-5	TGTGCTAGTGGTTTGGCGGGACAGGTTAAGACTGAAGCTTTCTTT	CASGLAGQVKTEAFF
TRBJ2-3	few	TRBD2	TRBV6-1	TGTGCCAGCAGTGAACTAGCGGTAGGAGATACGCAGTATTTT	CASSELAVGDTQYF
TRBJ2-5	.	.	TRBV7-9	TGTGCCAGCAGGATAGCGGAGGGGACCCAGTACTTC	CASRIAEGTQYF
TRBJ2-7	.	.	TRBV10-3	TGTGCCATCAGTGAGCCCGCCGAGGGCAACGAGCAGTACTTC	CAISEPAEGNEQYF
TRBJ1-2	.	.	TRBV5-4	TGTGCCAGCAGCTCGGGGTCAGCGGCGGGGGGCTACACCTTC	CASSSGSAAGGYTF
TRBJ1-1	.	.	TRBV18	TGTGCCAGCTCACCACGGGTCGGGTCGGCTGAAGCTTTCTTT	CASSPRVGSAEAFF
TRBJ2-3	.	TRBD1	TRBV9	TGTGCCAGCAGCCCTTCGGGACAGGGCGGCACAGATACGCAGTATTTT	CASSPSGQGGTDTQYF
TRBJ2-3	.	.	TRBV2	TGTGCCAGCAGAGATCGCCAGGATACGCAGTATTTT	CASRDRQDTQYF
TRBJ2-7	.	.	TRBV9	TGTGCCAGCAGCGTAGAAGCCGAGCGTCGCGAGCAGTACTTC	CASSVEAERREQYF